This TCR beta chain is drawn from a study of beta chain features in type 1 diabetes (dated by TCRdb to 2017 to 2018). Context from the whole study: No differences in mean age, gender distribution, total cell number or subset yield were found between patients and healthy donors. A total of roughly 100,000,000 sorted cells were examined across all samples, and the number of cells per subset was strongly correlated with RNA yield. Naive and central memory subsets were obtained from all 28 donors, but regulatory and stem cell-like memory subsets were isolated from only 8 patients and roughly 8 healthy donors. The study compared the TCRB repertoires of sorted circulating CD4+ T cell subsets in recently diagnosed type 1 diabetes patients with those in matched healthy donors.

According to the germline V gene, CDR1 reads SGHDT and CDR2 reads YYEEEE. V is clipped by 4 bases and J by 6 bases, and the sequence between their germline boundaries is 10 bases long. The CDR3 goes from the cysteine to the phenylalanine over 13 residues. Solely the CDR3 DNA is kept, with 39 bases framed from the first base. A note on this clone: Its antigen has not been determined. No base quality values were provided; no much bigger clone lies one nucleotide off.

The entire amount of isolated RNA was reverse transcribed using the High Capacity cDNA Reverse Transcription Kit, so the sequenced TCRB transcripts were expressed ones. Deep immunoSEQ sequencing was applied to naive, central memory and regulatory T cell samples, giving an average of about 3.57 million total reads per sample. After sorted cells were lysed in RLT buffer, RNA was extracted with DNase-treated RNeasy Micro or Mini kits, with the choice depending on cell number. Each cell subset was processed separately to prevent cross-contamination, with patient and healthy donor samples processed together. The immunoSEQ multiplex PCR was used to amplify TCRB sequences from cDNA, generating 87-bp fragments that spanned the CDR3 region. Amplicons were sequenced on the Illumina HiSeq platform. Per the source publication's procedure: Synthetic template baselines were used to correct PCR bias computationally, reads within Hamming distance 2 were collapsed, and singletons that could not be merged were discarded. Reads were aligned against IMGT so that V, D and J genes, CDR3 length and insertions or deletions at six rearrangement sites could be assigned. Within each subset, clonotype counts were normalized to sorted cell number, after which true diversity and Gini coefficients were computed with the tcR R package. The overlap coefficient, calculated on TCRB nucleotide sequences, was used to measure repertoire sharing. Out-of-frame TCRB sequences from naive cells were analyzed to stand in for the pre-selection repertoire. TCRdb holds this immuneACCESS table with in-frame rearrangements only. Some clones are missing; in checked studies, unresolved V genes explain under half, and the rest has no known cause. D and trimming were read from the DNA, whereas the V and J calls and clone size are those reported in that table. This sample comprises some 270,000 clones, around an eighth of them detected only once. Roughly 0.024% of the sample is held by the ten biggest clonotypes.

From each donor, a single peripheral blood sample of 100 to 150 mL on average was drawn into heparinised tubes. A BD FACSAria II was used to sort naive, central memory, regulatory and stem cell-like memory CD4+ T cells with a panel that included CD45RO, CCR7, CD25, CD127, CD95 and CD27. Purity was above 95% for every sorted population. Right away, PBMCs were isolated by Lymphoprep density gradient centrifugation and were stained directly, with no culture step. So that batch effects would be minimized, each experiment stained and sorted samples in pairs, pairing one healthy donor with one patient. What the research found in general, with its limitations: Sequencing cDNA rather than genomic DNA could over-represent highly expressing activated cells, although activation and CD3 levels did not differ between groups. Type 1 diabetes patients showed a moderate but significant shortening of TCRB CDR3 length in all four CD4+ subsets. Shorter templates might be favored by PCR, yet because patient and control samples were amplified and corrected together, any such skew would affect both groups equally. At VDJ recombination sites, patients with type 1 diabetes made fewer insertions and deleted more nucleotides, a pattern implying thymic rearrangement abnormalities. Because the HLA sub-analyses included only small numbers of individuals, any influence of HLA type on TCRB rearrangement was left unresolved. The naive, central memory and regulatory TCRB repertoires appeared to resemble one another more closely among patients than among healthy donors.

Sequenced input: naive CD4+ T cells from blood. The cell subset or site label here, explained by the study, means: true naive CD4+ T cells. This clonotype was obtained from a woman in her forties in good health. The sequence joins TRBV5-6 to TRBJ1-4; D gene: possibly TRBD1, on 6 matching bases. This receptor has the CDR3 CASSGQGYEKLFF. The DNA is as follows: TGTGCCAGCAGCGGGCAGGGGTATGAAAAACTGTTTTTT.